Listed here are 22 T cell receptor beta chains from one sample, sequenced in a study of blood T cell repertoires in COVID-19. Assay used: immunoSEQ multiplex PCR; TCRdb lists only in-frame clones, some missing. The sample shows fewer than 10,000 clones, 80% to 90% of them seen only once. Sequences were obtained from peripheral blood. The receptor set was obtained from a human donor with active COVID-19. The donor label of this sample is uncertain.

The V and J genes are TRBV11-3 and TRBJ2-1; 9 nucleotides line up with TRBD2. J gave up 13 bases and V 5 bases, and 9 bases lay outside the gene matches. Per germline, CDR1 SGHNT and CDR2 YENEEA. The CDR3 length is 13 residues. As DNA, the CDR3 is TGTGCCAGCAGCCCGATAGCGGGAGAAAAACAGTTCTTC. Protein product: CASSPIAGEKQFF.

This clone was detected once. The chain couples TRBV10-3 to TRBJ1-1, with D possibly matching TRBD1 (5 bases). The CDR3 contains 14 residues. CDR1 is ENHRY and CDR2 is SYGVKD in the germline V gene. Between the trimmed V and J ends, which lost 8 bases and 2 bases, there was a span of 15 bases. The CDR3 DNA is TGTGCCATCTCAGGTCGAAGGGGAAACACTGAAGCTTTCTTT. Its translation is CAISGRRGNTEAFF.

The chain couples TRBV28 to TRBJ1-5, with TRBD1 matching 7 bases. The CDR3 consists of 18 residues. With 5 bases clipped from V and 0 bases from J, the junction kept 13 bases outside the gene matches. CDR1 MDHEN and CDR2 SYDVKM come from the germline V gene. CDR3 in DNA: TGTGCCAGCAGTCCTCGACAGGGTCTGGGGCTTAGCAATCAGCCCCAGCATTTT. Translated, it gives CASSPRQGLGLSNQPQHF.

The chain couples TRBV3-1 (or the pseudogene TRBV3-2) to TRBJ2-1; 10 bases are shared with TRBD1. CDR3 length: 17 amino acids. The V and J ends lost 0 bases and 8 bases, in that order; junction bases with no gene match: 10. The germline V gene has CDR1 LGHDT and CDR2 YNNKEL (reference sequence). The CDR3 here is CASSQEPGTGEVDEQFF. The CDR3 DNA is TGTGCCAGCAGCCAAGAACCCGGGACAGGGGAGGTCGATGAGCAGTTCTTC.

The rearrangement uses TRBV6-2 or TRBV6-3 and TRBJ2-1, with D perhaps TRBD2 (6 bases). Deletions cut 5 bases from V and 5 bases from J, with 10 bases between. CDR1 is MNHEY and CDR2 is SVGEGT in the germline V gene. CDR3 length equals 13 residues. CDR3 residues: CASSKLANNEQFF. As DNA, the CDR3 is TGTGCCAGCAGTAAGCTAGCGAACAATGAGCAGTTCTTC.

The chain combines TRBV11-2 with TRBJ2-7; D unclear. Germline CDR1 reads SGHAT; CDR2 reads FQNNGV. V was shortened by 1 base and J by 2 bases, with 6 bases between the two germline ends. The CDR3 spans 13 residues. The CDR3 DNA sequence: TGTGCCAGCAGCTTAGGTCTTGCCTACGAGCAGTACTTC. Its translation: CASSLGLAYEQYF.

This chain links TRBV4-2 with TRBJ1-6; 10 bases map to TRBD1. From germline, CDR1 is LGHNA and CDR2 YNFKEQ. The CDR3 has 15 amino acids. V lost 0 bases and J lost 8; bases outside the gene matches: 1. CDR3 in DNA: TGTGCCAGCAGCCAAGATGGGACAGGGGATTCACCCCTCCACTTT. Protein product: CASSQDGTGDSPLHF.

CDR3 sequence reads: CASSIGVRPGRETQYF. CDR3 sequence (DNA): TGTGCCAGTAGTATCGGGGTGAGACCGGGGAGAGAGACCCAGTACTTC. The rearrangement links TRBV19 to TRBJ2-5; maybe TRBD2 (5 bases). The CDR3 has 16 amino acids. Germline CDR1 reads LNHDA; CDR2 reads SQIVND (reference sequence). V lost 3 bases, J lost 4 bases, and 18 bases lay in between.

The chain has TRBV5-4 and TRBJ1-1, with 8 bases matching TRBD1. The germline CDR1 and CDR2 sequences are SGHNT and YYREEE (reference sequence). Germline trimming cut 3 bases from V and 8 bases from J; bases unmatched to any gene: 6. CDR3 length equals 13 residues. The CDR3 here is CASSSPGDREAFF. CDR3 nucleotides: TGTGCCAGCAGCTCCCCTGGGGACAGGGAAGCTTTCTTT.

The V gene is TRBV6-2 or TRBV6-3, the J gene TRBJ2-3; 9 bases are shared with TRBD2. CDR3 length: 13 residues. Germline-derived CDR1 and CDR2 are MNHEY and SVGEGT. The V segment lost 6 bases and the J segment 9 bases; nucleotides outside the gene matches: 7. CDR3 protein: CASSASGAHTQYF. CDR3 bases: TGTGCCAGCAGCGCTAGCGGGGCTCACACGCAGTATTTT.

The chain couples TRBV5-1 to TRBJ2-3, with 8 bases aligning to TRBD2. J lost 6 bases, V lost 7 bases, and 10 bases had no gene match. From germline, CDR1 is SGHRS and CDR2 YFSETQ. The CDR3 has 14 residues. The CDR3 loop reads CASVTGLAADTQYF. The CDR3 DNA reads TGCGCCAGCGTCACCGGACTAGCTGCGGATACGCAGTATTTT.

This chain links TRBV28 with TRBJ1-5; 8 bases line up with TRBD1. Germline V gene sequence: CDR1 MDHEN, CDR2 SYDVKM. The V gene end was trimmed by 5 bases and the J gene end by 4 bases; junction bases not matched to a gene: 7. The CDR3 consists of 15 residues. The CDR3 DNA sequence: TGTGCCAGCAGTAACGACAGGGGCGAAAATCAGCCCCAGCATTTT. Residues: CASSNDRGENQPQHF.

To note about this clone: One end of the junction varies from germline; a read error may be responsible. The rearrangement links TRBV7-7 to TRBJ2-5, with 13 bases identical to TRBD2. Germline assignment: CDR1 SSHAT and CDR2 FNYEAQ (reference sequence). This CDR3 contains 18 residues. CDR3 DNA sequence: TGTGCTAGCAGCTTACGGTCGTCAGGACTAGCGGGAGAAGAGACCCAGTACTTC. Translation: CASSLRSSGLAGEETQYF.

This chain uses TRBV2 with TRBJ2-3; 7 bases agree with TRBD2. The CDR3 extends over 18 amino acids. Looked up from germline, CDR1 is SNHLY and CDR2 is FYNNEI. Germline trimming cut 8 bases from V and 2 bases from J; bases unmatched to any gene: 19. CDR3 nucleotide sequence: TGTGCCAGCCAGCCTCGCAGACTAGCACGTTTCACCACAGATACGCAGTATTTT. Encoded protein: CASQPRRLARFTTDTQYF.

The chain links TRBV5-1 to TRBJ2-3; 10 bases are a match to TRBD2. This CDR3 is 14 amino acids long. J lost 7 bases, V lost 4 bases, and 6 bases had no gene match. Germline loops: CDR1 SGHRS, CDR2 YFSETQ. The CDR3 sequence is CASSVSSGRNTQYF. CDR3 coding DNA: TGCGCCAGCAGCGTCTCTAGCGGGAGAAATACGCAGTATTTT.

The J gene is TRBJ2-3, the V gene TRBV3-1 (or the pseudogene TRBV3-2); possible D gene TRBD2, 6 bases. The V and J ends lost 1 base and 0 bases respectively, with 8 bases between them. Germline V gene sequence: CDR1 LGHDT, CDR2 YNNKEL (reference sequence). The CDR3 is 15 residues long. CDR3 nucleotide sequence: TGTGCCAGCAGCCAAGGGGGACTTAGCACAGATACGCAGTATTTT. Protein: CASSQGGLSTDTQYF.

The chain joins TRBV6-6 to TRBJ1-1; D is ambiguous. V was cut by 2 bases and J by 0 bases, with 7 bases left in between. The length of the CDR3 is 14 residues. Germline V gene sequence: CDR1 MNHNY, CDR2 SVGAGI (reference sequence). The CDR3 region is CASSYPELNTEAFF. The CDR3 coding sequence is TGTGCCAGCAGTTACCCTGAGTTGAACACTGAAGCTTTCTTT.

The genes are TRBV7-9 and TRBJ1-5; 7 positions agree with TRBD1. The CDR3 length is 17 residues. The germline V gene encodes CDR1 SEHNR and CDR2 FQNEAQ (reference sequence). The V gene end was trimmed by 0 bases and the J gene end by 0 bases; junction bases not matched to a gene: 5. CDR3 nucleotides: TGTGCCAGCAGCTTAGCGCAGGACAGGCGTAGCAATCAGCCCCAGCATTTT. Encoded protein: CASSLAQDRRSNQPQHF.

The genes are TRBV7-9 and TRBJ2-1; 9 positions match TRBD2. The ends lost 2 bases at V and 5 bases at J; junction bases unmatched: 4. CDR3 length: 15 amino acids. The germline CDR1 and CDR2 sequences are SEHNR and FQNEAQ (reference sequence). The CDR3 DNA reads TGTGCCAGCAGCTTAAGTGCGGGGGGGAACAATGAGCAGTTCTTC. As protein: CASSLSAGGNNEQFF.

The V and J genes are TRBV4-1 and TRBJ2-1, with D tentatively TRBD1 (5 bases). The CDR3 runs 15 residues. Germline assignment: CDR1 MGHRA and CDR2 YSYEKL. Trimming removed 2 bases from V and 3 bases from J, with 11 bases in between. The CDR3: CASSQQGSYYNEQFF. CDR3 in DNA: TGCGCCAGCAGCCAACAGGGTTCTTACTACAATGAGCAGTTCTTC.

The chain recombines TRBV6-4 with TRBJ2-7; 9 nucleotides line up with TRBD2. The J segment lost 1 base and the V segment lost 11 bases, leaving 12 bases of the junction unmatched. Germline V gene lookup returns CDR1 MRHNA and CDR2 SNTAGT. This CDR3 has 15 amino acids. CDR3 protein: CAPVASGILSYEQYV. The CDR3 DNA is TGTGCCCCCGTAGCTAGCGGGATCCTATCCTACGAGCAGTACGTC.

In this sample, this clone is hyperexpanded. The chain links TRBV6-6 to TRBJ1-5, with TRBD1 as a possible D gene (5 bases). Between the trimmed V and J ends, which lost 6 bases and 2 bases, there was a span of 11 bases. The CDR3 length is 14 residues. CDR1 and CDR2 (germline): MNHNY, SVGAGI (reference sequence). The CDR3 DNA sequence: TGTGCCAGCAGCCTGTCGGGGGGCAATCAGCCCCAGCATTTT. Translated, it gives CASSLSGGNQPQHF.